These T cell receptor beta chains were read from a single sample in a study of human T cells and chemical hapten exposure. Each CDR3 protein is one row after TCRdb ran MiXCR on the RACE reads. Seen here are more than 85,000 distinct CDR3 sequences, about a tenth observed once, and the top ten hold 3.1%. Sequences were derived from whole blood, sampled in connection with sensitization to the hapten diphenylcyclopropenone (DPC). These receptors came from a middle-aged woman with alopecia areata. Some clones in this sample may be carry-over from other donors' samples. The CDR3 runs from the conserved cysteine through the conserved F or W. A D gene is named only where the DNA matches it firmly. Rows may omit the clone size; those that give it use once, few, many or a size class.

clone_size: .; v_call: TRBV5-4; j_call: TRBJ2-3; d_call: .; cdr3_aa: CASSLDPWVTDTQYF; cdr3_nt: TGTGCCAGCAGCCTGGACCCATGGGTCACAGATACGCAGTATTTT
clone_size: .; v_call: TRBV4-3; j_call: TRBJ2-2; d_call: .; cdr3_aa: CASSQDVRFHTGELFF; cdr3_nt: TGCGCCAGCAGCCAAGATGTGCGGTTTCACACCGGGGAGCTGTTTTTT
clone_size: .; v_call: TRBV2; j_call: TRBJ2-5; d_call: .; cdr3_aa: CASSVRSSTKETQYF; cdr3_nt: TGTGCCAGCAGTGTTCGGTCTTCGACAAAAGAGACCCAGTACTTC
clone_size: few; v_call: TRBV7-6; j_call: TRBJ2-3; d_call: .; cdr3_aa: CASSPGGGGDTQYF; cdr3_nt: TGTGCCAGCAGCCCTGGGGGCGGGGGAGATACGCAGTATTTT
clone_size: many; v_call: TRBV4-3; j_call: TRBJ2-2; d_call: .; cdr3_aa: CASSQLVGAGELFF; cdr3_nt: TGCGCCAGCAGCCAGTTGGTTGGTGCCGGGGAGCTGTTTTTT
clone_size: many; v_call: TRBV28; j_call: TRBJ2-7; d_call: TRBD2; cdr3_aa: CASSLLSGGGHEQYF; cdr3_nt: TGTGCCAGCAGTTTACTCTCCGGGGGGGGCCACGAGCAGTACTTC
clone_size: many; v_call: TRBV7-2; j_call: TRBJ1-2; d_call: .; cdr3_aa: CASTYSHANYGYTF; cdr3_nt: TGTGCCAGCACCTATTCCCACGCTAACTATGGCTACACCTTC
clone_size: many; v_call: TRBV3-1; j_call: TRBJ1-6; d_call: TRBD1; cdr3_aa: CASSQGDRVGSPLHF; cdr3_nt: TGTGCCAGCAGCCAAGGGGACAGGGTTGGTTCACCCCTCCACTTT
clone_size: few; v_call: TRBV3-1; j_call: TRBJ2-7; d_call: TRBD2; cdr3_aa: CASSQDVSGAYEQYF; cdr3_nt: TGTGCCAGCAGCCAAGACGTTAGCGGGGCTTACGAGCAGTACTTC
clone_size: .; v_call: TRBV20-1; j_call: TRBJ1-1; d_call: .; cdr3_aa: CSARVRGRVNTEAFF; cdr3_nt: TGCAGTGCTAGAGTGAGGGGTCGGGTTAACACTGAAGCTTTCTTT
clone_size: .; v_call: TRBV9; j_call: TRBJ2-1; d_call: TRBD2; cdr3_aa: CASSVSAGGHNEQFF; cdr3_nt: TGTGCCAGCAGCGTATCAGCGGGGGGTCACAATGAGCAGTTCTTC
clone_size: .; v_call: TRBV3-1; j_call: TRBJ2-1; d_call: .; cdr3_aa: CASSLRTTSRGADEQFF; cdr3_nt: TGTGCCAGCAGCCTCCGAACAACTAGCCGGGGGGCCGATGAGCAGTTCTTC
clone_size: many; v_call: TRBV7-7; j_call: TRBJ1-5; d_call: .; cdr3_aa: CASSLRTDSNQPQHF; cdr3_nt: TGTGCTAGCAGCTTAAGGACAGATAGCAATCAGCCCCAGCATTTT
clone_size: few; v_call: TRBV9; j_call: TRBJ1-3; d_call: .; cdr3_aa: CASSVGLLKTAAGNTIYF; cdr3_nt: TGTGCCAGCAGCGTAGGCTTGTTGAAGACAGCGGCTGGAAACACCATATATTTT
clone_size: .; v_call: TRBV6-4; j_call: TRBJ2-4; d_call: TRBD1; cdr3_aa: CASTSTGTGGIGKNIQYF; cdr3_nt: TGTGCCAGCACGAGTACCGGGACAGGGGGCATCGGCAAAAACATTCAGTACTTC
clone_size: .; v_call: TRBV2; j_call: TRBJ1-5; d_call: .; cdr3_aa: CASSGNSQPQHF; cdr3_nt: TGTGCCAGCAGTGGTAACAGTCAGCCCCAGCATTTT
clone_size: few; v_call: TRBV5-1; j_call: TRBJ1-1; d_call: .; cdr3_aa: CASSLAMLVGGTEAFF; cdr3_nt: TGCGCCAGCAGCTTGGCCATGTTGGTTGGTGGCACTGAAGCTTTCTTT
clone_size: .; v_call: TRBV28; j_call: TRBJ2-7; d_call: TRBD2; cdr3_aa: CASRPSGTYEQYF; cdr3_nt: TGTGCCAGCAGACCTAGCGGGACCTACGAGCAGTACTTC
clone_size: few; v_call: TRBV7-2; j_call: TRBJ2-7; d_call: .; cdr3_aa: CASSFHVGSYEQYF; cdr3_nt: TGTGCCAGCAGCTTCCACGTGGGCTCCTACGAGCAGTACTTC
clone_size: many; v_call: TRBV7-2; j_call: TRBJ2-7; d_call: .; cdr3_aa: CASSFLGLSYEQYF; cdr3_nt: TGTGCCAGCAGCTTCCTAGGACTCTCCTACGAGCAGTACTTC
clone_size: few; v_call: TRBV12-3/TRBV12-4; j_call: TRBJ1-4; d_call: .; cdr3_aa: CASSLERQGLFF; cdr3_nt: TGTGCCAGCAGTTTAGAAAGGCAGGGACTGTTTTTT
clone_size: .; v_call: TRBV29-1; j_call: TRBJ2-7; d_call: TRBD1; cdr3_aa: CSVEFGTASSYEQYF; cdr3_nt: TGCAGCGTTGAATTTGGGACAGCTTCCTCCTACGAGCAGTACTTC
clone_size: many; v_call: TRBV18; j_call: TRBJ2-5; d_call: .; cdr3_aa: CASSPSQETQYF; cdr3_nt: TGTGCCAGCAGCCCTTCCCAAGAGACCCAGTACTTC
clone_size: many; v_call: TRBV7-2; j_call: TRBJ1-1; d_call: .; cdr3_aa: CASSQTGTMNTEAFF; cdr3_nt: TGTGCCAGCAGCCAGACCGGGACCATGAACACTGAAGCTTTCTTT
clone_size: many; v_call: TRBV4-1; j_call: TRBJ2-1; d_call: .; cdr3_aa: CASSQGDRYNEQFF; cdr3_nt: TGCGCCAGCAGCCAAGGCGACAGATACAATGAGCAGTTCTTC
clone_size: .; v_call: TRBV19; j_call: TRBJ1-2; d_call: TRBD1; cdr3_aa: CASSITGDIGYTF; cdr3_nt: TGTGCCAGTAGTATAACAGGGGATATTGGCTACACCTTC
clone_size: .; v_call: TRBV2; j_call: TRBJ1-5; d_call: TRBD1; cdr3_aa: CASSQNRGRDQPQHF; cdr3_nt: TGTGCCAGCAGCCAAAACAGGGGTAGGGATCAGCCCCAGCATTTT